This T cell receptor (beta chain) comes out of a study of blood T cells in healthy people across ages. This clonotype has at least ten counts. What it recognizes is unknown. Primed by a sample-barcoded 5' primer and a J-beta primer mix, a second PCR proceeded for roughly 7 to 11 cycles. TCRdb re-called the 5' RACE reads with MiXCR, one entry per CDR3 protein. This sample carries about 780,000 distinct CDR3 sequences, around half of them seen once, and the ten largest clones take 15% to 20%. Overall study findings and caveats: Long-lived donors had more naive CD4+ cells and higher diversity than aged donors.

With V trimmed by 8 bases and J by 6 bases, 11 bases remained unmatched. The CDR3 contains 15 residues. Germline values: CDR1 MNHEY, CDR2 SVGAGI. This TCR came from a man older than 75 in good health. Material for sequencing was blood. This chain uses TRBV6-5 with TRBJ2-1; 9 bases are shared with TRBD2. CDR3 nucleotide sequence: TGTGCCAGCGGCAGAATAGCGGGAGCCATCAATGAGCAGTTCTTC. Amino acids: CASGRIAGAINEQFF.